Listed below are T cell receptor beta chains from one sample, sequenced in a study of cytomegalovirus exposure and HLA in healthy donors. Profiled with immunoSEQ multiplex PCR; TCRdb holds only in-frame clones, not every one. The table includes around 200,000 clones, over 80% detected once. The sample was PBMCs. Receptors originate from a man in his forties or fifties in good health and CMV-seropositive. Both conserved end residues are part of each CDR3. D genes are given only for firm matches. For some rows the clone size is stated as once, few or many, or as a class when expanded; others skip it.

v_call,j_call,clone_size,d_call,cdr3_aa,cdr3_nt
TRBV28,TRBJ2-5,-,TRBD1,CASSPQRDRGETQYF,TGTGCCAGCAGTCCCCAGAGGGACAGGGGAGAGACCCAGTACTTC
TRBV25-1,TRBJ2-7,few,-,CASSHLPNWDTPYEQYF,TGTGCCAGCAGTCATCTCCCCAACTGGGACACTCCCTACGAGCAGTACTTC
TRBV9,TRBJ2-5,-,TRBD2,CASSPPAGGEETQYF,TGTGCCAGCAGCCCTCCCGCGGGAGGGGAGGAGACCCAGTACTTC
TRBV6-1,TRBJ2-7,-,TRBD1,CASSSRTGPEQYF,TGTGCCAGCAGTTCCCGGACAGGGCCCGAGCAGTACTTC
TRBV5-1,TRBJ1-2,-,-,CATALEGAYGYTF,TGCGCCACCGCCCTGGAAGGGGCCTATGGCTACACCTTC
TRBV11-3,TRBJ2-5,-,TRBD2,CASSSGTSGGPYF,TGTGCCAGCAGCTCCGGGACTAGCGGAGGGCCCTACTTC
TRBV27,TRBJ1-1,-,TRBD1,CASIPFQGAWTEAFF,TGTGCCAGCATCCCATTCCAGGGGGCATGGACTGAAGCTTTCTTT
TRBV27,TRBJ2-1,-,TRBD2,CASSLPGGLEFNEQFF,TGTGCCAGCAGTTTACCGGGTGGACTAGAATTCAATGAGCAGTTCTTC
TRBV5-1,TRBJ2-1,-,TRBD2,CASSPRGLAGGNRNEQFF,TGCGCCAGCAGTCCCCGGGGACTAGCGGGAGGGAATCGAAATGAGCAGTTCTTC
TRBV10-3,TRBJ1-1,-,-,CAISSPDLSAEAFF,TGTGCCATCAGTTCCCCTGACTTGTCTGCTGAAGCTTTCTTT
TRBV5-6,TRBJ2-3,few,TRBD2,CASSLFSGRADTQYF,TGTGCCAGCAGCTTGTTTAGCGGGAGGGCGGATACGCAGTATTTT
TRBV9,TRBJ2-2,-,TRBD2,CASSVAGGATGELFF,TGTGCCAGCAGCGTAGCGGGAGGGGCTACCGGGGAGCTGTTTTTT
TRBV11-1,TRBJ1-1,few,TRBD1,CASSTWTGVISDTEAFF,TGTGCCAGCAGCACCTGGACAGGGGTGATTTCAGACACTGAAGCTTTCTTT
TRBV5-6,TRBJ1-5,-,TRBD1,CASRDGTGDQPQHF,TGTGCCAGCAGAGACGGGACAGGGGATCAGCCCCAGCATTTT
TRBV19,TRBJ1-4,-,-,CASSIPRTEKLFF,TGTGCCAGTAGTATCCCCAGAACTGAAAAACTGTTTTTT
TRBV18,TRBJ1-5,-,TRBD1,CASSQYPTGVGNQPQHF,TGTGCCAGCTCACAATACCCGACAGGGGTTGGCAATCAGCCCCAGCATTTT
TRBV29-1,TRBJ2-3,-,TRBD2,CSVEWTSGRATDTQYF,TGCAGCGTTGAATGGACTAGCGGGAGGGCGACAGATACGCAGTATTTT
TRBV4-1,TRBJ1-4,-,-,CASSPINEKLFF,TGCGCCAGCAGCCCAATTAATGAAAAACTGTTTTTT
TRBV5-4,TRBJ2-2,-,-,CASSPSIGGELFF,TGTGCCAGCAGCCCCTCCATCGGCGGGGAGCTGTTTTTT
TRBV2,TRBJ2-1,-,TRBD1,CASNVGGQVNEQFF,TGTGCCAGCAATGTTGGGGGACAGGTCAATGAGCAGTTCTTC
TRBV19,TRBJ2-2,-,-,CASSQTANTGELFF,TGTGCCAGTAGTCAGACAGCGAACACCGGGGAGCTGTTTTTT
TRBV19,TRBJ2-1,-,-,CASSMTVSYNEQFF,TGTGCCAGTAGTATGACTGTCTCCTACAATGAGCAGTTCTTC
TRBV9,TRBJ2-7,few,-,CASSVGEVSGYEQYF,TGTGCCAGCAGCGTAGGGGAGGTTTCGGGCTACGAGCAGTACTTC
TRBV7-2,TRBJ2-7,once,-,CASSPQGTVTYEQYF,TGTGCCAGCAGCCCACAGGGCACGGTCACCTACGAGCAGTACTTC
TRBV18,TRBJ2-3,-,TRBD2,CASSPMVAGSGNTQYF,TGTGCCAGCTCACCAATGGTAGCGGGATCTGGAAATACGCAGTATTTT
TRBV5-1,TRBJ2-1,-,TRBD2,CASSPLERDYNEQFF,TGCGCCAGCAGCCCGCTCGAGCGGGACTACAATGAGCAGTTCTTC
TRBV7-2,TRBJ2-7,-,TRBD2,CASSLEPPREASYYEQYF,TGTGCCAGCAGCTTAGAACCCCCTCGGGAGGCGTCCTACTACGAGCAGTACTTC
TRBV27,TRBJ1-2,-,-,CASGSWATPQGYTF,TGTGCCAGCGGTAGTTGGGCTACCCCCCAAGGCTACACCTTC
TRBV7-6,TRBJ2-5,-,TRBD2,CASSLSGIGSETQYF,TGTGCCAGCAGCCTAAGCGGGATTGGTAGCGAGACCCAGTACTTC
TRBV6-1,TRBJ1-5,few,TRBD1,CASTTTQGAYQPQHF,TGTGCCAGCACCACGACCCAGGGGGCGTATCAGCCCCAGCATTTT